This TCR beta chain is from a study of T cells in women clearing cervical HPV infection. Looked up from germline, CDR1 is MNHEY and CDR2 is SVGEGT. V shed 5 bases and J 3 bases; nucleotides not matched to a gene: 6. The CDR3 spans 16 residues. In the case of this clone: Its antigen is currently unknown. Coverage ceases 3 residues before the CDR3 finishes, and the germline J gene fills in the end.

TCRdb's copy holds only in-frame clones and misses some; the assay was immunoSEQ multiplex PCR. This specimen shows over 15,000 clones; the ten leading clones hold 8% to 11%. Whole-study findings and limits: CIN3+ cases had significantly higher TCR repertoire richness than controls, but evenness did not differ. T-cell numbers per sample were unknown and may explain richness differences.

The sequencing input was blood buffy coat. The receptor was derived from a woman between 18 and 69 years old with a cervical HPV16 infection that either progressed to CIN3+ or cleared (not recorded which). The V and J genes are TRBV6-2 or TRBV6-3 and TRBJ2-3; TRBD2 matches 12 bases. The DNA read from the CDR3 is TGTGCCAGCAGTGGTACCGGGACTAGCGGGACAGATACG. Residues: CASSGTGTSGTDT. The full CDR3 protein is CASSGTGTSGTDTQYF.